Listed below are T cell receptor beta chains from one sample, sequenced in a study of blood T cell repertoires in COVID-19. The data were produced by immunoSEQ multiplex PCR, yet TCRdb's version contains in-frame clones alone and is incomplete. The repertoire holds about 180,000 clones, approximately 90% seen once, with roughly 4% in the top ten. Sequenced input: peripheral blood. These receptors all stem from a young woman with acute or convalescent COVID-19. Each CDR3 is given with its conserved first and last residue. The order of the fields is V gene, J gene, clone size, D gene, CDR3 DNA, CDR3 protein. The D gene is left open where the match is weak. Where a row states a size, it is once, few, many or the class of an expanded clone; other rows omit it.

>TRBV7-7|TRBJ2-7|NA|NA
TGTGCTAGCAGCTTAACGGCGGCAGGGATTTACGAGCAGTACTTC
CASSLTAAGIYEQYF
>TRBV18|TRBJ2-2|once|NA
TGTGCCAGCTCCGGAGATCACACCGGGGAGCTGTTTTTT
CASSGDHTGELFF
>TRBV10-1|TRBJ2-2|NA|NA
TGCGCCAGCAGCAGGGGTTCCGGGGAGCTGTTTTTT
CASSRGSGELFF
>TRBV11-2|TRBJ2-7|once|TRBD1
TGTGCCAGCAGCTTACGGGGGACAGGGGGTATCGAGCAGTACTTC
CASSLRGTGGIEQYF
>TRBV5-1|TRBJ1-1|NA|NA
TGCGCCAGCAGCTTGGTCAGGGAGGACACTGAAGCTTTCTTT
CASSLVREDTEAFF
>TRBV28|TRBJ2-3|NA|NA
TGTGCCAGCGGGGGTGGGAGGGATACGCAGTATTTT
CASGGGRDTQYF
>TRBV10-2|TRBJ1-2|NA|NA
TGCGCCAGCAGTGAAAGGGGAACCTATGGCTACACCTTC
CASSERGTYGYTF
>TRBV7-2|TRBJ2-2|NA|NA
TGTGCCAGCAGCTCGAACAGCCCCTTGAACACCGGGGAGCTGTTTTTT
CASSSNSPLNTGELFF
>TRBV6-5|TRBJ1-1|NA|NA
TGTGCCAGCAGTTATTTGGCGGGGAAGAACACTGAAGCTTTCTTT
CASSYLAGKNTEAFF
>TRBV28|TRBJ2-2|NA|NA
TGTGCCAGCAGTTTAGGGGGCGCGAACACCGGGGAGCTGTTTTTT
CASSLGGANTGELFF
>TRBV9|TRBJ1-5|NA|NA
TGTGCCAGCAGCGCCGGAGTCGATCAGCCCCAGCATTTT
CASSAGVDQPQHF
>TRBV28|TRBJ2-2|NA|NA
TGTGCCAGCAGTTCCTACAGGGTTCCCGGGGAGCTGTTTTTT
CASSSYRVPGELFF
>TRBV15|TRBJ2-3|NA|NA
TGTGCCACCAGCAGGTACCAGACAGATACGCAGTATTTT
CATSRYQTDTQYF